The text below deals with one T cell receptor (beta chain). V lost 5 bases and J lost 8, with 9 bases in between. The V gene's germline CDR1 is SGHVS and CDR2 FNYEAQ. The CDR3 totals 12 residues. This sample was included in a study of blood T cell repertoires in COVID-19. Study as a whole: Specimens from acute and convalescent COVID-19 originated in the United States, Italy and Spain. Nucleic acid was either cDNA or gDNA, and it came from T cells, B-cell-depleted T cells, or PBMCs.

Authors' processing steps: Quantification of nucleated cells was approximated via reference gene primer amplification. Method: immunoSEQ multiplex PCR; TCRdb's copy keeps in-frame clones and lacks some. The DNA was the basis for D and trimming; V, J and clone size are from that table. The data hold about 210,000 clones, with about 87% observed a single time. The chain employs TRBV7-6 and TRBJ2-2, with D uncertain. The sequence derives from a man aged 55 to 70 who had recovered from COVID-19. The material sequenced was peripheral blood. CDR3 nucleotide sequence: TGTGCCAGCAGCACAGACGCTGGGGAGCTGTTTTTT. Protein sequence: CASSTDAGELFF.